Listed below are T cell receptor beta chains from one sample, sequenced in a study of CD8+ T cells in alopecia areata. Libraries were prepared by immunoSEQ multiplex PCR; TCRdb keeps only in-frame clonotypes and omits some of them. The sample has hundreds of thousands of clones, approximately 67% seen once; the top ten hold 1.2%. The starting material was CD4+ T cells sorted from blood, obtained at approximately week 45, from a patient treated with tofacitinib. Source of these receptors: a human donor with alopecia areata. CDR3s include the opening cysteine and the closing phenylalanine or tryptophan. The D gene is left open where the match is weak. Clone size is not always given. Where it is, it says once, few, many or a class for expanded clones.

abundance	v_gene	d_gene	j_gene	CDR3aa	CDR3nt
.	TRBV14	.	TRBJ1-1	CASSEQANTEAFF	TGTGCCAGCAGCGAACAAGCAAACACTGAAGCTTTCTTT
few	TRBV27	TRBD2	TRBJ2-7	CASRPGGGPNYEQYF	TGTGCCAGCAGGCCCGGGGGGGGTCCCAACTACGAGCAGTACTTC
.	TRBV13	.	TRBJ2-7	CASSLRGGPREQYF	TGTGCCAGCAGCTTACGTGGGGGTCCTCGGGAGCAGTACTTC
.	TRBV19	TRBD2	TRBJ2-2	CASTSGGSANTGELFF	TGTGCCAGTACTTCCGGGGGGAGCGCGAACACCGGGGAGCTGTTTTTT
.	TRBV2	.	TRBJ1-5	CASSDKGLGLPQHF	TGTGCCAGCAGTGACAAAGGGCTTGGGCTGCCCCAGCATTTT
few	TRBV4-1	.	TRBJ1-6	CASSQVATSPLHF	TGCGCCAGCAGCCAAGTCGCAACTTCACCCCTCCACTTT
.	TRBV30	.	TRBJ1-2	CAWRRDGAPYGYTF	TGTGCCTGGAGACGGGACGGAGCACCTTATGGCTACACCTTC
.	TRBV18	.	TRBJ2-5	CASSPRTIGGANQETQYF	TGTGCCAGCTCACCCCGGACAATTGGGGGTGCAAATCAAGAGACCCAGTACTTC
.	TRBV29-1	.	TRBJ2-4	CSAEQGNIQYF	TGCAGCGCAGAACAAGGGAACATTCAGTACTTC
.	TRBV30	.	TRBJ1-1	CAWSAQANTEAFF	TGTGCCTGGAGTGCGCAGGCGAACACTGAAGCTTTCTTT
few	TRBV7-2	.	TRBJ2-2	CASSLADLANTGELFF	TGTGCCAGCAGCTTAGCGGACCTAGCGAACACCGGGGAGCTGTTTTTT
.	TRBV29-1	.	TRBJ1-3	CSVEGPSGNTIYF	TGCAGCGTTGAAGGCCCCTCTGGAAACACCATATATTTT
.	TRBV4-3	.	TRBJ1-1	CASSQVINTEAFF	TGCGCCAGCAGCCAGGTTATAAACACTGAAGCTTTCTTT
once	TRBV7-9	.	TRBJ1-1	CASSLYSISGKGAFF	TGTGCCAGCAGCTTATATTCAATATCAGGGAAGGGAGCTTTCTTT
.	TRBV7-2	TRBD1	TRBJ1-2	CASSSKGQGFYYGYTF	TGTGCCAGCAGCTCAAAGGGACAGGGTTTTTATTATGGCTACACCTTC
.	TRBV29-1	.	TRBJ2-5	CSVDGLTEAQETQYF	TGCAGCGTTGATGGGCTGACGGAAGCTCAAGAGACCCAGTACTTC
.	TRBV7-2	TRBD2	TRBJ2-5	CASSRRAGGRETQYF	TGTGCCAGCAGCCGCCGAGCGGGGGGCAGAGAGACCCAGTACTTC
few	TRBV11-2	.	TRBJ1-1	CASSLAITPQHEAFF	TGTGCCAGCAGCTTAGCCATCACACCACAGCATGAAGCTTTCTTT
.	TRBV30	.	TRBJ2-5	CAWSHSGETQYF	TGTGCCTGGAGCCACAGTGGGGAGACCCAGTACTTC
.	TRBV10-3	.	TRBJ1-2	CAISESTGGPDGYTF	TGTGCCATCAGTGAGTCGACAGGAGGCCCTGATGGCTACACCTTC
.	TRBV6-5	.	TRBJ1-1	CASSPLQIMNTEAFF	TGTGCCAGCAGTCCCTTACAGATCATGAACACTGAAGCTTTCTTT
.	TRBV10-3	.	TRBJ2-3	CAISESDIPLLEDTQYF	TGTGCCATCAGTGAGTCGGATATTCCCCTTTTGGAAGATACGCAGTATTTT
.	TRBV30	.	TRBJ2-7	CAWNRDTSSYEQYF	TGTGCCTGGAACCGGGACACGAGCTCCTACGAGCAGTACTTC
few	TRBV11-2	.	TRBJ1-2	CASSLGRWYGYTF	TGTGCCAGCAGCTTGGGACGCTGGTATGGCTACACCTTC
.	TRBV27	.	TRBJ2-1	CASRRGGDEQFF	TGTGCCAGTAGACGGGGAGGCGATGAGCAGTTCTTC
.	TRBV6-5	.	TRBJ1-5	CASRGRVGNQPQHF	TGTGCCAGCAGGGGCAGGGTTGGCAATCAGCCCCAGCATTTT
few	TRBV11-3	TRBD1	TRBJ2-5	CASSPGQGRTQYF	TGTGCCAGCAGCCCCGGACAGGGGCGGACCCAGTACTTC
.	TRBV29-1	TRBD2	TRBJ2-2	CSARLANTGELFF	TGCAGCGCGAGACTAGCTAACACCGGGGAGCTGTTTTTT
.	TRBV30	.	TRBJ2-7	CAWSVRDITSYEQYF	TGTGCCTGGAGTGTACGGGACATCACTTCCTACGAGCAGTACTTC
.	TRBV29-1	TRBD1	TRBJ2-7	CSVGTAYEQYF	TGCAGCGTCGGGACAGCGTACGAGCAGTACTTC
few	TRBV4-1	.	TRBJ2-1	CASSHGTLFTNEQFF	TGCGCCAGCAGCCACGGGACTCTATTCACCAATGAGCAGTTCTTC
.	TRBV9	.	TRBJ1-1	CASSAVLGGTEAFF	TGTGCCAGCAGCGCCGTGTTGGGGGGCACTGAAGCTTTCTTT
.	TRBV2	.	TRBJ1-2	CASRANYGYTF	TGTGCCAGCAGGGCCAACTATGGCTACACCTTC
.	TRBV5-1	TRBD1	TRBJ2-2	CASSGTADRGTGELFF	TGCGCCAGCAGCGGAACCGCGGACAGGGGAACCGGGGAGCTGTTTTTT
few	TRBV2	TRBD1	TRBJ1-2	CASSPGTGLGEGYTF	TGTGCCAGCAGTCCCGGGACAGGTCTCGGGGAGGGCTACACCTTC
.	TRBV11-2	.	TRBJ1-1	CASSLDRLEMAFF	TGTGCCAGCAGCTTAGATAGACTGGAGATGGCTTTCTTT
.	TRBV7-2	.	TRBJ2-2	CASGLNTGELFF	TGTGCCAGCGGATTAAACACCGGGGAGCTGTTTTTT
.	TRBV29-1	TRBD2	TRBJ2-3	CSVSTGGGSTDTQYF	TGCAGCGTCTCGACCGGCGGGGGGAGCACAGATACGCAGTATTTT
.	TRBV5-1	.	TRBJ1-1	CASSYGQGNTEAFF	TGCGCCAGCAGCTACGGACAAGGGAACACTGAAGCTTTCTTT
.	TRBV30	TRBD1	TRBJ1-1	CAWSHRGQAFF	TGTGCCTGGAGTCACAGGGGGCAAGCTTTCTTT
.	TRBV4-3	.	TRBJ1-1	CASSQERGFTEAFF	TGCGCCAGCAGCCAAGAACGGGGTTTCACTGAAGCTTTCTTT
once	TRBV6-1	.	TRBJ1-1	CASSERHLNTEAFF	TGTGCCAGCAGTGAACGTCACCTGAACACTGAAGCTTTCTTT
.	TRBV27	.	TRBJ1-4	CASRPHTSTNEKLFF	TGTGCCAGCAGGCCACACACGTCTACTAATGAAAAACTGTTTTTT
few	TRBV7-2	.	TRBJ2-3	CASKTGLMTDTQYF	TGTGCCAGCAAAACAGGGTTAATGACAGATACGCAGTATTTT
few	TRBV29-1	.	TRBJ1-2	CSVSTGGYGYTF	TGCAGCGTTTCTACGGGTGGCTATGGCTACACCTTC
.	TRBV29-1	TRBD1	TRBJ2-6	CSVGTGGLGANVLTF	TGCAGCGTTGGGACAGGGGGTTTGGGGGCCAACGTCCTGACTTTC
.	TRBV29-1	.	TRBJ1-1	CSVAGAGNTEAFF	TGCAGCGTTGCAGGGGCGGGGAACACTGAAGCTTTCTTT
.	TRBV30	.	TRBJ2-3	CAWSSKRGTDTQYF	TGTGCCTGGAGTAGCAAGCGGGGCACAGATACGCAGTATTTT
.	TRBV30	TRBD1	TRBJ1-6	CAWGTGDNSPLHF	TGTGCCTGGGGTACAGGGGACAATTCACCCCTCCACTTT
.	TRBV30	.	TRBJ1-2	CAWSVQQGIFLRDGYTF	TGTGCCTGGAGTGTACAACAGGGAATTTTCCTCAGGGATGGCTACACCTTC
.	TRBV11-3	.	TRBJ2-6	CASSPSGANVLTF	TGTGCCAGCAGCCCAAGCGGGGCCAACGTCCTGACTTTC
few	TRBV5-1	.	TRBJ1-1	CASSTGQMNTEAFF	TGCGCCAGCAGCACAGGACAGATGAACACTGAAGCTTTCTTT
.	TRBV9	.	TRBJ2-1	CASSADRYNEQFF	TGTGCCAGCAGCGCCGACAGATACAATGAGCAGTTCTTC
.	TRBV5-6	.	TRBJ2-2	CASSLSRIANTGELFF	TGTGCCAGCAGCTTGAGTAGGATCGCGAACACCGGGGAGCTGTTTTTT
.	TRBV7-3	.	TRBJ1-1	CASSLQGDMNTEAFF	TGTGCCAGCAGCTTACAGGGTGACATGAACACTGAAGCTTTCTTT
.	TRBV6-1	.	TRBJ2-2	CASSGGLNTGELFF	TGTGCCAGCAGTGGGGGGCTGAACACCGGGGAGCTGTTTTTT
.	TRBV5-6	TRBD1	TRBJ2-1	CASSLNRGVNEQFF	TGTGCCAGCAGCTTGAACAGGGGCGTCAATGAGCAGTTCTTC
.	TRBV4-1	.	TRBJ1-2	CASSQGNAYGYTF	TGCGCCAGCAGCCAAGGTAACGCCTATGGCTACACCTTC
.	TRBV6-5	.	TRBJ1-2	CASSSQADYGYTF	TGTGCCAGCAGTTCCCAGGCGGACTATGGCTACACCTTC